This is a list of T cell receptor beta chains from one sample in a study of a mutant IDH1 vaccine in newly diagnosed glioma. This table comes from immunoSEQ multiplex PCR, and its TCRdb copy is limited to in-frame clones, with some not included. The sample contains around 50,000 clones, roughly two thirds of which appear only once. Which antigens these TCRs recognize remains unknown. The material sequenced was peripheral blood mononuclear cells (PBMCs), taken from a glioma patient whose treatment included an IDH1 peptide vaccine. The receptors here all came from a man aged 35 to 55 with glioma. Some clones in this sample may be carry-over from other donors' samples. Each CDR3 is given with its conserved first and last residue. The order of the fields is J gene, D gene, V gene, clone size, CDR3 DNA, CDR3 protein. A D gene is named only where the DNA matches it firmly. Expanded clones are given a class, and other clones once, few, many or no size at all.

J: TRBJ1-3; D: NA; V: TRBV25-1; size: NA; DNA: TGTGCCAGCAAGGGGCAGCCGAATCTATACTCTGGAAACACCATATATTTT; CDR3: CASKGQPNLYSGNTIYF
J: TRBJ2-7; D: NA; V: TRBV4-1; size: NA; DNA: TGCGCCAGCAGCCAAGGTAGCCTAGCCCCCTACGAGCAGTACTTC; CDR3: CASSQGSLAPYEQYF
J: TRBJ1-3; D: TRBD1; V: TRBV4-1; size: NA; DNA: TGCGCCAGCTCTGGGACAGGGGCGTCTGGAAACACCATATATTTT; CDR3: CASSGTGASGNTIYF
J: TRBJ1-1; D: NA; V: TRBV6-5; size: few; DNA: TGTGCCAGCAGTATCAACGGCGCTGAAGCTTTCTTT; CDR3: CASSINGAEAFF
J: TRBJ1-2; D: NA; V: TRBV29-1; size: NA; DNA: TGCAGCGCCTTTATAGGGGCCTATGGCTACACCTTC; CDR3: CSAFIGAYGYTF
J: TRBJ1-5; D: NA; V: TRBV6-1; size: NA; DNA: TGTGCCAGCAGTGAAGGATTCCTAGGTAATCAGCCCCAGCATTTT; CDR3: CASSEGFLGNQPQHF
J: TRBJ2-3; D: NA; V: TRBV4-1; size: NA; DNA: TGCGCCAGCAGCCAAGTTGGAGCCGGAGGGGGGGGAGATACGCAGTATTTT; CDR3: CASSQVGAGGGGDTQYF
J: TRBJ2-7; D: TRBD2; V: TRBV11-3; size: NA; DNA: TGTGCCAGCAGCCGGACTAGCGGGGCCCTGGATCAGTACTTC; CDR3: CASSRTSGALDQYF
J: TRBJ1-6; D: NA; V: TRBV30; size: few; DNA: TGTGCCCGGAGGTCCACGAGCTCCTATAATTCACCCCTCCACTTT; CDR3: CARRSTSSYNSPLHF
J: TRBJ1-1; D: NA; V: TRBV29-1; size: few; DNA: TGCAGCGTTGAATGGGCCCTTTCGGGACAAAACACTGAAGCTTTCTTT; CDR3: CSVEWALSGQNTEAFF
J: TRBJ2-6; D: NA; V: TRBV2; size: once; DNA: TGTGCCAGCATCCCGGGCTCTGGGGCCAACGTCCTGACTTTC; CDR3: CASIPGSGANVLTF
J: TRBJ2-2; D: NA; V: TRBV6-5; size: few; DNA: TGTGCCAGCAGTTACCGAGGGGGGAACACCGGGGAGCTGTTTTTT; CDR3: CASSYRGGNTGELFF
J: TRBJ1-1; D: NA; V: TRBV19; size: NA; DNA: TGTGCCAGTTCCGACAGGTTGAACACTGAAGCTTTCTTT; CDR3: CASSDRLNTEAFF
J: TRBJ2-1; D: NA; V: TRBV2; size: NA; DNA: TGTGCCAGCAGTGAATGGTACGTGTCTGGTGGCAATGAGCAGTTCTTC; CDR3: CASSEWYVSGGNEQFF
J: TRBJ2-2; D: NA; V: TRBV5-6; size: few; DNA: TGTGCCAGCAGATTAGGACAGACCTACACCGGGGAGCTGTTTTTT; CDR3: CASRLGQTYTGELFF
J: TRBJ1-2; D: NA; V: TRBV4-1; size: NA; DNA: TGCGCCAGCAGCCAAGATCGGCCAGCCTATGGCTACACCTTC; CDR3: CASSQDRPAYGYTF
J: TRBJ2-5; D: NA; V: TRBV7-2; size: few; DNA: TGTGCCAGCAGCCTACTGACTAGACGGGAGACCCAGTACTTC; CDR3: CASSLLTRRETQYF
J: TRBJ2-1; D: TRBD2; V: TRBV6-5; size: NA; DNA: TGTGCCACCTTCCCTAGGACTAGCGGGGTCGGTGAGCAGTTCTTC; CDR3: CATFPRTSGVGEQFF
J: TRBJ2-7; D: TRBD1; V: TRBV6-1; size: NA; DNA: TGTGCCAGCAGTATGCGGACAGGGGGCGGCGAGCAGTACTTC; CDR3: CASSMRTGGGEQYF
J: TRBJ2-5; D: TRBD1; V: TRBV7-2; size: NA; DNA: TGTGCCAGCAGCTTGAACAGGGGGCTCCAAGAGACCCAGTACTTC; CDR3: CASSLNRGLQETQYF
J: TRBJ1-6; D: NA; V: TRBV2; size: few; DNA: TGTGCCAGCAGGAGTGCGCGCTCCTATAATTCACCCCTCCACTTT; CDR3: CASRSARSYNSPLHF
J: TRBJ1-2; D: TRBD1; V: TRBV15; size: few; DNA: TGTGCCACCAGCAGAGATGGGGGACAGGGGAGTACTAGGCACCTACTTTATGGCTACACCTTC; CDR3: CATSRDGGQGSTRHLLYGYTF
J: TRBJ1-2; D: NA; V: TRBV29-1; size: NA; DNA: TGCAGCGTATGTGGCGGGGGAGGGGACAAAAAGGATAACTATGGCTACACCTTC; CDR3: CSVCGGGGDKKDNYGYTF
J: TRBJ2-6; D: NA; V: TRBV29-1; size: NA; DNA: TGCAGCGTTGAAGATTCCCAGGGCCCTGGGGCCAACGTCCTGACTTTC; CDR3: CSVEDSQGPGANVLTF
J: TRBJ2-1; D: TRBD1; V: TRBV4-1; size: NA; DNA: TGCGCCAGCAGCCAAGGACAGGGAAAGTTCTTC; CDR3: CASSQGQGKFF
J: TRBJ2-7; D: TRBD2; V: TRBV18; size: NA; DNA: TGTGCCAGCTCACCTACTAGCGGCGAGCAGTACTTC; CDR3: CASSPTSGEQYF
J: TRBJ2-5; D: NA; V: TRBV7-7; size: NA; DNA: TGTGCCAGCAGTCCAACAGGGGGGGGAGAGACCCAGTACTTC; CDR3: CASSPTGGGETQYF
J: TRBJ2-7; D: TRBD1; V: TRBV29-1; size: NA; DNA: TGCAGCGTCTCGGGACAGGGGAGGTACGAGCAGTACTTC; CDR3: CSVSGQGRYEQYF
J: TRBJ2-3; D: NA; V: TRBV19; size: once; DNA: TGTGCCAGTAGTTCCGACAGGCTGGATTCATCGGATACGCAGTATTTT; CDR3: CASSSDRLDSSDTQYF
J: TRBJ2-7; D: NA; V: TRBV25-1; size: NA; DNA: TGTGCCACCGAAGGGGTACCTGGTCATTCCCTCGAGCAGTACTTC; CDR3: CATEGVPGHSLEQYF
J: TRBJ2-2; D: NA; V: TRBV4-1; size: NA; DNA: TGCGCCAGCAGCCCAACTAGTAACACCGGGGAGCTGTTTTTT; CDR3: CASSPTSNTGELFF
J: TRBJ2-2; D: TRBD1; V: TRBV5-5; size: NA; DNA: TGTGCCAGCAGCTTGCACGGGACAGGGCAGTACACCGGGGAGCTGTTTTTT; CDR3: CASSLHGTGQYTGELFF
J: TRBJ1-5; D: TRBD1; V: TRBV7-9; size: NA; DNA: TGTGCCAGCAGCCTCGGACAGGGAGGACAGCCCCAGCATTTT; CDR3: CASSLGQGGQPQHF
J: TRBJ1-4; D: NA; V: TRBV6-1; size: NA; DNA: TGTGCCAGCAGTGAAGCGATCGGCAGGGGATGGGAAAAACTGTTTTTT; CDR3: CASSEAIGRGWEKLFF
J: TRBJ1-2; D: NA; V: TRBV4-1; size: few; DNA: TGCGCCAGCAGCCCAGCCGGACAGATCTATGGCTACACCTTC; CDR3: CASSPAGQIYGYTF
J: TRBJ2-7; D: NA; V: TRBV5-6; size: NA; DNA: TGTGCCAGCAGCCTTAGGGACGAGCAGTACTTC; CDR3: CASSLRDEQYF
J: TRBJ2-3; D: NA; V: TRBV9; size: NA; DNA: TGTGCCAGCAGCGTAGCTATGGTCGGGGTTACCACAGATACGCAGTATTTT; CDR3: CASSVAMVGVTTDTQYF